The clone carrying this TCR beta chain was picked up many times. Its antigen remains unknown. This entry comes from a study of spatial heterogeneity in lung cancer. TCRdb analysed the 5' RACE reads with MiXCR anew, one entry per CDR3 protein. In the table there are 100,000 to 110,000 distinct CDR3 sequences, 4.4% of which are singletons. Points from the study as a whole: The number of expanded tumor alpha and beta chains correlated with mutation number.

Time point noted: sample taken at primary tumor resection. Germline lookup yields CDR1 LGHNA and CDR2 YNFKEQ. This CDR3 spans 18 amino acids. Trimming took 4 bases from V and 0 from J, leaving 19 bases between them. V gene TRBV4-2 combines with J gene TRBJ2-1, with D unresolved. This specimen consisted of lung tumor tissue, obtained at surgery. This TCR was sampled from a male donor with early-stage non-small cell lung cancer. The CDR3 region has the DNA TGTGCCAGCAGCCCAGATTACGGGCTCGGGTTCTCCTACAATGAGCAGTTCTTC. It yields the protein CASSPDYGLGFSYNEQFF.